Listed below are T cell receptor beta chains from one sample, sequenced in a study of T cell changes during pregnancy in multiple sclerosis. Repertoires were generated with immunoSEQ multiplex PCR, while TCRdb's copy carries only in-frame clones and drops some. The sample has 12,000 or so clones, approximately 80% seen once; the top ten hold 11%. The starting material was CD8+ T cells from peripheral blood mononuclear cells, obtained after pregnancy. The source is a female donor in good health, enrolled as a control in a pregnancy study. The CDR3 runs from the conserved cysteine through the conserved F or W. Fields, in order: clone size, D gene, J gene, V gene, CDR3 DNA, CDR3 protein. A D gene is named only where the DNA matches it firmly. Where a row states a size, it is once, few, many or the class of an expanded clone; other rows omit it.

- | - | TRBJ1-5 | TRBV7-2 | TGTGCCAGCAGCTTATCCAGGGCATCCGGTCAGCCCCAGCATTTT | CASSLSRASGQPQHF
once | - | TRBJ2-1 | TRBV19 | TGTGCCAGTAGGTCGGGTGGCAATGAGCAGTTCTTC | CASRSGGNEQFF
- | TRBD2 | TRBJ2-5 | TRBV19 | TGTGCCAGTAGTATAGTTCCTAGCGGGGAAGAGACCCAGTACTTC | CASSIVPSGEETQYF
- | - | TRBJ2-5 | TRBV6-5 | TGTGCCAGCAGTCCCTACAGGGACAAAGAGACCCAGTACTTC | CASSPYRDKETQYF
- | TRBD2 | TRBJ2-1 | TRBV7-8 | TGTGCCAGCAGCCCATCCCCCGGGACTAGCGGGATTTACTCCTACAATGAGCAGTTCTTC | CASSPSPGTSGIYSYNEQFF
- | - | TRBJ2-1 | TRBV19 | TGTGCCAGTAGTAGCGGGCCAAACAATGAGCAGTTCTTC | CASSSGPNNEQFF
- | TRBD2 | TRBJ2-1 | TRBV7-8 | TGTGCCAGCAGCCCCGGGACTAGCGGGGAGGGCCAGTTCTTC | CASSPGTSGEGQFF
- | - | TRBJ1-1 | TRBV4-1 | TGCGCCAGCAGCCAAGAGAGCGGGGCTCTCGCTGAAGCTTTCTTT | CASSQESGALAEAFF
- | TRBD1 | TRBJ1-1 | TRBV6-6 | TGTGCCAGTACCCGGGACAGGCGACTTATGGGGGCTTTCTTT | CASTRDRRLMGAFF
- | TRBD1 | TRBJ2-5 | TRBV15 | TGTGCCACCAGCATGGGACAGGGATCGATCCCAGAGACCCAGTACTTC | CATSMGQGSIPETQYF
- | TRBD2 | TRBJ2-1 | TRBV29-1 | TGCAGCGTTGAAGAACTCCTAGCGGGAGTCAACGAGCAGTTCTTC | CSVEELLAGVNEQFF
- | TRBD2 | TRBJ2-1 | TRBV7-8 | TGTGCCAGCGCACGGGGGGGCAATGAGCAGTTCTTC | CASARGGNEQFF
- | - | TRBJ1-4 | TRBV7-9 | TGTGCCAGCAGCTCCGGGGCCTGGACAGCAACTAATGAAAAACTGTTTTTT | CASSSGAWTATNEKLFF
- | - | TRBJ1-2 | TRBV13 | TGTGCCAGCAGCCCCAGGGGCAGCCAGATCCTTGGAGGCTACACCTTC | CASSPRGSQILGGYTF
- | - | TRBJ2-7 | TRBV19 | TGTGCCAGTAGTATTAGACTCTCCTACGAGCAGTACTTC | CASSIRLSYEQYF
- | - | TRBJ1-5 | TRBV6-1 | TGTGCCAGCAGTGAAGGGGCAGGGTTGGGCAATCAGCCCCAGCATTTT | CASSEGAGLGNQPQHF
- | TRBD1 | TRBJ1-2 | TRBV11-2 | TGTGCCAGCAGCTTAGGGTCTCAGGGGGACCCCAGGACTAACTATGGCTACACCTTC | CASSLGSQGDPRTNYGYTF
once | - | TRBJ1-4 | TRBV19 | TGTGCCAGTAGTATGTGGGGGGCAACTAATGAAAAACTGTTTTTT | CASSMWGATNEKLFF
- | TRBD1 | TRBJ2-5 | TRBV6-5 | TGTGCCAGCAGTTACTCAGCAGGGGGCCTCGGAGAGACCCAGTACTTC | CASSYSAGGLGETQYF
- | TRBD1 | TRBJ1-6 | TRBV6-1 | TGTGCCAGCAGTGAATTCGACAGGGCACTTAATTCACCCCTCCACTTT | CASSEFDRALNSPLHF
- | - | TRBJ2-3 | TRBV7-2 | TGTGCCAGCACCCTTGGGGGGGATACGCAGTATTTT | CASTLGGDTQYF
once | TRBD1 | TRBJ2-7 | TRBV10-2 | TGCGCCAGCGGTTACAGGGGATTGTTCCACGAGCAGTACTTC | CASGYRGLFHEQYF
- | TRBD1 | TRBJ2-7 | TRBV11-2 | TGTGCCAGCAGCTTAGGACAAGGGGGCCCCAGCTCCTACGAGCAGTACTTC | CASSLGQGGPSSYEQYF
large | TRBD1 | TRBJ2-7 | TRBV28 | TGTGCCAGCAGATTTTTTTTGGGACAGTCCTACGAGCAGTACTTC | CASRFFLGQSYEQYF
- | TRBD1 | TRBJ2-7 | TRBV13 | TGTGCCAGCAGCCACGGGACAGGGTTCCACGAGCAGTACTTC | CASSHGTGFHEQYF
- | TRBD1 | TRBJ1-5 | TRBV19 | TGTGCCAGTAGTACATGGACAGGGGGCAATCAGCCCCAGCATTTT | CASSTWTGGNQPQHF
- | TRBD1 | TRBJ2-7 | TRBV6-5 | TGTGCCAGCAGTTACAACAGGGGAAACGAGCAGTACTTC | CASSYNRGNEQYF
- | - | TRBJ1-1 | TRBV30 | TGTGCCTGGAGTGTTGTGACAGAAGCTTTCTTT | CAWSVVTEAFF
- | TRBD2 | TRBJ2-7 | TRBV7-9 | TGTGCCAGCAGCCCACCGGGACTAGCGTTCGGGGGGGACGTCGAGCAGTACTTC | CASSPPGLAFGGDVEQYF
- | - | TRBJ2-1 | TRBV9 | TGTGCCAGCAGCACCGTGGGGGGTTCCTACAATGAGCAGTTCTTC | CASSTVGGSYNEQFF
- | TRBD1 | TRBJ1-4 | TRBV14 | TGTGCCAGCAGCCGAGTACCGCCCAGGGGGACTAATGAAAAACTGTTTTTT | CASSRVPPRGTNEKLFF
- | TRBD2 | TRBJ2-1 | TRBV14 | TGTGCCAGCAGCCAAGGTAGCGGGAGGGTCGACAATGAGCAGTTCTTC | CASSQGSGRVDNEQFF
- | - | TRBJ2-2 | TRBV4-1 | TGCGCCAGCAGCCAAGAGATGCACAACCCCGCAACCGGGGAGCTGTTTTTT | CASSQEMHNPATGELFF
- | - | TRBJ2-7 | TRBV27 | TGTGCCAGCAGCCCCGGAAGAACGGGAGAGCAGTACTTC | CASSPGRTGEQYF
- | - | TRBJ1-5 | TRBV5-5 | TGTGCCAGCAGCCCGGGACACTATAGCAATCAGCCCCAGCATTTT | CASSPGHYSNQPQHF
- | TRBD2 | TRBJ2-1 | TRBV4-2 | TGTGCCAGCAGCCAAGATAGCGGGGGGGCCAATGAGCAGTTCTTC | CASSQDSGGANEQFF
- | - | TRBJ1-1 | TRBV25-1 | TGTGCCAGCAGTGAATTTCCAACTGAAGCTTTCTTT | CASSEFPTEAFF
- | - | TRBJ1-5 | TRBV2 | TGTGCCAGCAAACAGGGTGGCGGTATAAGCAATCAGCCCCAGCATTTT | CASKQGGGISNQPQHF
once | - | TRBJ2-1 | TRBV11-2 | TGTGCCAGCACCGATCGAGAGGCCTACAATGAGCAGTTCTTC | CASTDREAYNEQFF
- | TRBD2 | TRBJ2-7 | TRBV11-2 | TGTGCCAGCAGCTGGGAGGGACTAGCGGATTTAGTTGTGGTCGAGCAGTACTTC | CASSWEGLADLVVVEQYF
- | - | TRBJ2-5 | TRBV7-2 | TGTGCCAGCAGCTTAGCGCTCGGGGGTCTCGAGACCCAGTACTTC | CASSLALGGLETQYF
- | TRBD2 | TRBJ2-2 | TRBV5-4 | TGTGCCAGCAGCTTCGGACTAGCGGGAGGGCTTGGGGAGCTGTTTTTT | CASSFGLAGGLGELFF
- | TRBD2 | TRBJ2-7 | TRBV7-8 | TGTGCCAGCAGCCCCGGGGGGTACGAGCAGTACTTC | CASSPGGYEQYF
- | - | TRBJ2-1 | TRBV4-3 | TGCGCCAGCAGCCAACTGACAGGCGCGTCCTACAATGAGCAGTTCTTC | CASSQLTGASYNEQFF
few | TRBD2 | TRBJ2-5 | TRBV27 | TGTGCCAGCAGTTTATCGGGGACTAGTCTTGTGACCCAGTACTTC | CASSLSGTSLVTQYF
once | TRBD1 | TRBJ2-7 | TRBV5-4 | TGTGCCAGCAGCTTAGTTGGGACAGTGTCTGACGAGCAGTACTTC | CASSLVGTVSDEQYF
- | TRBD1 | TRBJ2-7 | TRBV29-1 | TGCAGCGTCGAAAACAGGGGCGAGCAGTACTTC | CSVENRGEQYF
once | TRBD2 | TRBJ2-7 | TRBV7-2 | TGTGCCAGCAGCTTAGATTATGAAGCTAGCGGGATTTCCTACGAGCAGTACTTC | CASSLDYEASGISYEQYF
- | - | TRBJ1-1 | TRBV5-5 | TGTGCCAGCAGCTTAGGGGGGGGCACTGAAGCTTTCTTT | CASSLGGGTEAFF
- | TRBD2 | TRBJ2-5 | TRBV14 | TGTGCCAGCAGCCAAAGCGGGAGGCTCGGGGAGACCCAGTACTTC | CASSQSGRLGETQYF
- | TRBD1 | TRBJ2-7 | TRBV15 | TGTGCCACCAGCGCCAGACAGGGGTACGAGCAGTACTTC | CATSARQGYEQYF
- | - | TRBJ2-3 | TRBV9 | TGTGCCAGCAGCCCTCATTCGGGGACTAGCACAGATACGCAGTATTTT | CASSPHSGTSTDTQYF